In this sample, the clone carrying this T cell receptor beta chain turned up once. The sort gate was single viable CD3+CD4+CD8-CD45RO+ cells for memory CD4+ T cells. Serum IgG to CMV pp150, pp28, p38 and p52 defined serostatus. The data derive from a study of memory CD4+ T cells and cytomegalovirus serostatus. Study information: This sample comes from healthy Belgian adults, roughly 9 CMV seropositive, 24 seronegative.

The CDR3 extends over 14 amino acids. Trimming left V 7 bases short and J 4 bases short, with 14 bases between. Germline assignment: CDR1 SNHLY and CDR2 FYNNEI. Generated by immunoSEQ multiplex PCR, the TCRdb table keeps only in-frame clones and is missing some. Among around 25,000 clones listed, 76% were seen once. The TCR originated in an adult in good health and CMV-seronegative. The rearrangement uses TRBV2 and TRBJ1-5; D is unclear. Input material: memory CD4+ T cells from blood. CDR3 DNA sequence: TGTGCCAGCACCATGGACGCTCTTAATCAGCCCCAGCATTTT. Its translation is CASTMDALNQPQHF.